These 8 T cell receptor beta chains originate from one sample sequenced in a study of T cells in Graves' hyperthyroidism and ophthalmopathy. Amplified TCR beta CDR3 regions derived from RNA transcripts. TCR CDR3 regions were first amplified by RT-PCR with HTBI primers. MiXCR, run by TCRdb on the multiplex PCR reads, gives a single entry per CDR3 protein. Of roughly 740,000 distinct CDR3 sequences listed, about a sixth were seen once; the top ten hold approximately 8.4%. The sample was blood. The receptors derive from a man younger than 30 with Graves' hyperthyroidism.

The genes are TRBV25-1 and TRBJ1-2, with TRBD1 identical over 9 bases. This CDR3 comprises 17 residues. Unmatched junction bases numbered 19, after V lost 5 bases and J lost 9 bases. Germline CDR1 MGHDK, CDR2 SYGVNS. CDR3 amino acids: CASSNLGTGSFGWSYTF. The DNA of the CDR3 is TGTGCCAGCAGTAACCTTGGGACAGGGTCTTTTGGCTGGAGCTACACCTTC.

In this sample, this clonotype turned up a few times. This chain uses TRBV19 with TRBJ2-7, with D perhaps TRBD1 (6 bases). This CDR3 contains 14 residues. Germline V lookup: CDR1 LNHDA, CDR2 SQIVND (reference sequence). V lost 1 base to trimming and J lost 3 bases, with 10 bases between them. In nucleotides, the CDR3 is TGTGCCAGTAGTATAGCCGTCAGGGGCTACGAGCAGTACTTC. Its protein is CASSIAVRGYEQYF.

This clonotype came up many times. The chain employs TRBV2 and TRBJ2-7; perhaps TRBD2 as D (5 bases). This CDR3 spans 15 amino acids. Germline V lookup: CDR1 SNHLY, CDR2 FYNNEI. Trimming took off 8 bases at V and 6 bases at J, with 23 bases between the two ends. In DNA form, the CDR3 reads TGTGCCAGCCGAGACGTCCGGGGTACGGGGTCCGAGCAGTACTTC. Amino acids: CASRDVRGTGSEQYF.

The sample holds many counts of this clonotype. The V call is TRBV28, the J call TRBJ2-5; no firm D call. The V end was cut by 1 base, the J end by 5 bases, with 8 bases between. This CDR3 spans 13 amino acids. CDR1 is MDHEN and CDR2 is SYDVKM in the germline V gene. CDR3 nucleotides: TGTGCCAGCAGTTTATTAGCCTTTGAGACCCAGTACTTC. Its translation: CASSLLAFETQYF.

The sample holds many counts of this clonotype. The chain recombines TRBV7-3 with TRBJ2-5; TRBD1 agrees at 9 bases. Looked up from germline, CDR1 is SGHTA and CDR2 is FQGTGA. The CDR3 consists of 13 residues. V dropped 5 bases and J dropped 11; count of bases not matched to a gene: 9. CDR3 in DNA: TGTGCCAGCAGCGCGACAGGGGGGACGCTACAGTACTTC. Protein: CASSATGGTLQYF.

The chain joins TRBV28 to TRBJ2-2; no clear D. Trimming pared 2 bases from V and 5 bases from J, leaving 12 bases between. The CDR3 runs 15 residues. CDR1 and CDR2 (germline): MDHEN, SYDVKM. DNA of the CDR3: TGTGCCAGCAGTTTAGGGATAGGTGCGACCGGGGAGCTGTTTTTT. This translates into CASSLGIGATGELFF. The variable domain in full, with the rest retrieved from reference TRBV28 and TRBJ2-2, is DVKVTQSSRYLVKRTGEKVFLECVQDMDHENMFWYRQDPGLGLRLIYFSYDVKMKEKGDIPEGYSVSREKKERFSLILESASTNQTSMYLCASSLGIGATGELFFGEGSRLTVL.

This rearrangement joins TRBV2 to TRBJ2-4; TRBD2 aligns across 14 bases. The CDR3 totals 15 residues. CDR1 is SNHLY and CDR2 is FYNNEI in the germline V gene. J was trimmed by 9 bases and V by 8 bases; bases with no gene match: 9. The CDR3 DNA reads TGTGCCAGCTCCGGGACTAGCGGGAGATTTGGCATTCAGTACTTC. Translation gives CASSGTSGRFGIQYF.

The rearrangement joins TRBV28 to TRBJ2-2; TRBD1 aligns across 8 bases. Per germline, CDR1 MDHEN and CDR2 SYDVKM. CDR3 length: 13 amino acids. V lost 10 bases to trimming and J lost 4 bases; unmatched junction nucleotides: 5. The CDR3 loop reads CATGGEGTGELFF. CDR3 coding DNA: TGTGCCACAGGGGGCGAGGGCACCGGGGAGCTGTTTTTT. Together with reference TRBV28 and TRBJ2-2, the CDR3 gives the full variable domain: DVKVTQSSRYLVKRTGEKVFLECVQDMDHENMFWYRQDPGLGLRLIYFSYDVKMKEKGDIPEGYSVSREKKERFSLILESASTNQTSMYLCATGGEGTGELFFGEGSRLTVL.